The clone carrying this T cell receptor (beta chain) was seen more than once but under ten times. No antigen is known for it. The sample originates from a study of cytomegalovirus exposure and HLA in healthy donors. Study-level points and caveats: Indistinguishability led to the exclusion of some V segments, TRBV6-2 and TRBV6-3 included. Later analysis associated a missense DCLRE1C variant with TCR beta V- and J-gene trimming.

Looked up from germline, CDR1 is GTSNPN and CDR2 is SVGIG (reference sequence). The CDR3 sequence is 14 residues long. Trimming cost V 0 bases and J 5 bases, with 14 bases left between them. With 60 Vbeta and 13 Jbeta primers, the PCR was carried out. Data came from immunoSEQ multiplex PCR; TCRdb stores just in-frame clones and leaves some out. This table has fewer than 120,000 clones, over 65% appearing once. The chain uses TRBV30 and TRBJ2-7; no definite D call. This sequence was found in a woman under 40 in good health and CMV-seronegative. The material sequenced was PBMCs. The CDR3 bases are TGTGCCTGGAGTGTAAGGTTCCTGGGCGACGAGCAGTACTTC. This gives the protein CAWSVRFLGDEQYF.